This is a list of T cell receptor beta chains from one sample in a study of blood T cell repertoires in COVID-19. This table comes from immunoSEQ multiplex PCR, and its TCRdb copy is limited to in-frame clones, with some not included. This table has about 140,000 clones, over 80% appearing once. Sequencing was done on a sample of peripheral blood. These receptors originate from a man aged 45-65 years who had recovered from COVID-19. Both conserved end residues are part of each CDR3. The D gene is left open where the match is weak. The size field is filled for only some rows; it gives once, few, many or a size class.

j_gene: TRBJ1-1; v_gene: TRBV30; abundance: once; d_gene: -; CDR3aa: CAWRDSRVTEAFF; CDR3nt: TGTGCCTGGAGGGATAGCCGGGTAACTGAAGCTTTCTTT
j_gene: TRBJ1-6; v_gene: TRBV9; abundance: few; d_gene: TRBD1; CDR3aa: CASSPSDRGSSPLHF; CDR3nt: TGTGCCAGCAGCCCTTCGGACAGGGGGTCTTCACCCCTCCACTTT
j_gene: TRBJ1-1; v_gene: TRBV4-3; abundance: -; d_gene: TRBD1; CDR3aa: CASSQGLMDRGRGEAFF; CDR3nt: TGCGCCAGCAGCCAAGGGCTAATGGACAGGGGGCGTGGGGAAGCTTTCTTT
j_gene: TRBJ2-7; v_gene: TRBV6-2/TRBV6-3; abundance: -; d_gene: -; CDR3aa: CASSLDNYEQYF; CDR3nt: TGTGCCAGCAGTCTGGACAACTACGAGCAGTACTTC
j_gene: TRBJ2-5; v_gene: TRBV5-4; abundance: -; d_gene: -; CDR3aa: CASSADPGGETQYF; CDR3nt: TGTGCCAGCAGCGCCGACCCCGGGGGAGAGACCCAGTACTTC
j_gene: TRBJ2-7; v_gene: TRBV18; abundance: -; d_gene: -; CDR3aa: CASSPPSSLYEQYF; CDR3nt: TGTGCCAGCTCACCACCGAGTAGCCTATACGAGCAGTACTTC
j_gene: TRBJ1-3; v_gene: TRBV11-3; abundance: -; d_gene: -; CDR3aa: CASSQDSSGNTIYF; CDR3nt: TGTGCCAGCAGCCAGGATAGCTCTGGAAACACCATATATTTT
j_gene: TRBJ1-2; v_gene: TRBV6-5; abundance: -; d_gene: -; CDR3aa: CASSNTHNYGYTF; CDR3nt: TGTGCCAGCAGTAATACACACAACTATGGCTACACCTTC
j_gene: TRBJ1-2; v_gene: TRBV5-6; abundance: -; d_gene: -; CDR3aa: CASSLAVGAYGYTF; CDR3nt: TGTGCCAGCAGCTTGGCGGTAGGGGCCTATGGCTACACCTTC
j_gene: TRBJ2-7; v_gene: TRBV9; abundance: once; d_gene: TRBD1; CDR3aa: CASSVGPTGVLYEQYF; CDR3nt: TGTGCCAGCAGCGTCGGTCCCACAGGGGTTTTGTACGAGCAGTACTTC
j_gene: TRBJ2-7; v_gene: TRBV25-1; abundance: -; d_gene: TRBD2; CDR3aa: CASSPRGGRYEQYF; CDR3nt: TGTGCCAGCAGTCCGCGGGGGGGCAGATACGAGCAGTACTTC
j_gene: TRBJ2-1; v_gene: TRBV5-1; abundance: -; d_gene: TRBD2; CDR3aa: CASSLEGLAYNEQFF; CDR3nt: TGCGCCAGCAGCTTGGAGGGACTAGCTTACAATGAGCAGTTCTTC
j_gene: TRBJ1-1; v_gene: TRBV5-1; abundance: -; d_gene: TRBD1; CDR3aa: CASSLGQANTEAFF; CDR3nt: TGCGCCAGCAGCCTCGGACAGGCGAACACTGAAGCTTTCTTT
j_gene: TRBJ1-1; v_gene: TRBV5-1; abundance: -; d_gene: -; CDR3aa: CASSWGPSNTEAFF; CDR3nt: TGCGCCAGCAGCTGGGGCCCATCGAACACTGAAGCTTTCTTT
j_gene: TRBJ2-3; v_gene: TRBV18; abundance: -; d_gene: -; CDR3aa: CASSPREHTDTQYF; CDR3nt: TGTGCCAGCTCACCCCGGGAGCACACAGATACGCAGTATTTT
j_gene: TRBJ1-2; v_gene: TRBV3-1/TRBV3-2; abundance: -; d_gene: -; CDR3aa: CASSQGLTDGYTF; CDR3nt: TGTGCCAGCAGCCAAGGGTTGACTGACGGCTACACCTTC
j_gene: TRBJ1-5; v_gene: TRBV24-1; abundance: -; d_gene: TRBD1; CDR3aa: CATSEGGHQPQHF; CDR3nt: TGTGCCACCAGTGAAGGGGGCCATCAGCCCCAGCATTTT
j_gene: TRBJ2-7; v_gene: TRBV7-8; abundance: -; d_gene: -; CDR3aa: CASSLAKGAYEQYF; CDR3nt: TGTGCCAGCAGCTTAGCGAAGGGGGCCTACGAGCAGTACTTC
j_gene: TRBJ1-1; v_gene: TRBV4-2; abundance: few; d_gene: -; CDR3aa: CASSPNSGRNTEAFF; CDR3nt: TGTGCCAGCAGCCCCAATTCGGGGAGGAACACTGAAGCTTTCTTT
j_gene: TRBJ1-4; v_gene: TRBV30; abundance: -; d_gene: TRBD1; CDR3aa: CAWSVGGQADEKLFF; CDR3nt: TGTGCCTGGAGTGTAGGGGGACAGGCTGATGAAAAACTGTTTTTT
j_gene: TRBJ2-1; v_gene: TRBV9; abundance: -; d_gene: -; CDR3aa: CASSGGSNEQFF; CDR3nt: TGTGCCAGCAGCGGAGGGTCGAATGAGCAGTTCTTC
j_gene: TRBJ2-2; v_gene: TRBV6-2/TRBV6-3; abundance: -; d_gene: TRBD2; CDR3aa: CASSGGELLFF; CDR3nt: TGTGCCAGCAGCGGGGGGGAGCTGCTGTTTTTT
j_gene: TRBJ1-1; v_gene: TRBV4-2; abundance: -; d_gene: -; CDR3aa: CASSQVGDTSEAFF; CDR3nt: TGTGCCAGCAGCCAAGTTGGGGACACCTCAGAAGCTTTCTTT
j_gene: TRBJ2-3; v_gene: TRBV9; abundance: -; d_gene: -; CDR3aa: CASSVGAGDTQYF; CDR3nt: TGTGCCAGCAGCGTAGGGGCCGGAGATACGCAGTATTTT
j_gene: TRBJ2-3; v_gene: TRBV6-1; abundance: -; d_gene: TRBD2; CDR3aa: CASSVLAGISTDTQYF; CDR3nt: TGTGCCAGCAGTGTACTAGCGGGGATTAGCACAGATACGCAGTATTTT
j_gene: TRBJ2-2; v_gene: TRBV5-1; abundance: -; d_gene: -; CDR3aa: CASSPAGNTGELFF; CDR3nt: TGCGCCAGCAGCCCTGCGGGGAACACCGGGGAGCTGTTTTTT
j_gene: TRBJ1-2; v_gene: TRBV29-1; abundance: -; d_gene: TRBD1; CDR3aa: CSVIPTGQGSNYGYTF; CDR3nt: TGCAGCGTTATTCCGACGGGACAGGGATCTAACTATGGCTACACCTTC
j_gene: TRBJ1-1; v_gene: TRBV5-4; abundance: -; d_gene: TRBD1; CDR3aa: CASSGDRTNTEAFF; CDR3nt: TGTGCCAGCAGCGGGGACAGGACGAACACTGAAGCTTTCTTT
j_gene: TRBJ1-6; v_gene: TRBV27; abundance: -; d_gene: -; CDR3aa: CASSLSPNGGISPLHF; CDR3nt: TGTGCCAGCAGTTTATCCCCAAACGGAGGGATTTCACCCCTCCACTTT
j_gene: TRBJ1-5; v_gene: TRBV6-6; abundance: few; d_gene: -; CDR3aa: CASSPGLDSDYPGPQHF; CDR3nt: TGTGCCAGCAGTCCTGGGCTGGACAGTGACTACCCTGGGCCCCAGCATTTT
j_gene: TRBJ1-2; v_gene: TRBV12-3/TRBV12-4; abundance: -; d_gene: TRBD1; CDR3aa: CASRWTGNYGYTF; CDR3nt: TGTGCCAGCAGGTGGACAGGGAACTATGGCTACACCTTC
j_gene: TRBJ1-5; v_gene: TRBV19; abundance: -; d_gene: TRBD1; CDR3aa: CASSSPPDRVRSNQPQHF; CDR3nt: TGTGCCAGTAGTTCCCCCCCGGACAGGGTCAGGAGCAATCAGCCCCAGCATTTT
j_gene: TRBJ2-7; v_gene: TRBV30; abundance: -; d_gene: -; CDR3aa: CAWSINSYEQYF; CDR3nt: TGTGCCTGGAGTATAAATTCCTACGAGCAGTACTTC
j_gene: TRBJ2-2; v_gene: TRBV9; abundance: -; d_gene: TRBD1; CDR3aa: CASSHAGQGWTTGELFF; CDR3nt: TGTGCCAGCAGCCATGCCGGACAGGGTTGGACCACCGGGGAGCTGTTTTTT
j_gene: TRBJ2-7; v_gene: TRBV7-2; abundance: once; d_gene: TRBD2; CDR3aa: CASSPGTSAYEQYF; CDR3nt: TGTGCCAGCAGCCCAGGGACTAGCGCCTACGAGCAGTACTTC
j_gene: TRBJ2-2; v_gene: TRBV6-1; abundance: once; d_gene: -; CDR3aa: CASSDGDGELFF; CDR3nt: TGTGCCAGCAGTGACGGAGACGGGGAGCTGTTTTTT
j_gene: TRBJ1-5; v_gene: TRBV2; abundance: -; d_gene: -; CDR3aa: CASSEGTGNQPQHF; CDR3nt: TGTGCCAGCAGTGAAGGGACAGGCAATCAGCCCCAGCATTTT
j_gene: TRBJ1-6; v_gene: TRBV4-3; abundance: once; d_gene: -; CDR3aa: CASSQDRGVGNSPLHF; CDR3nt: TGCGCCAGCAGCCAAGATCGCGGGGTAGGGAATTCACCCCTCCACTTT
j_gene: TRBJ2-3; v_gene: TRBV7-9; abundance: -; d_gene: TRBD2; CDR3aa: CASSLMTSVGTDTQYF; CDR3nt: TGTGCCAGCAGCTTAATGACTAGCGTAGGGACAGATACGCAGTATTTT
j_gene: TRBJ1-2; v_gene: TRBV4-3; abundance: -; d_gene: -; CDR3aa: CASSQGQAGGYTF; CDR3nt: TGCGCCAGCAGCCAAGGTCAGGCAGGTGGCTACACCTTC
j_gene: TRBJ1-2; v_gene: TRBV18; abundance: -; d_gene: TRBD1; CDR3aa: CASSPRTGNDGYTF; CDR3nt: TGTGCCAGCTCACCGCGGACAGGGAATGATGGCTACACCTTC
j_gene: TRBJ2-7; v_gene: TRBV5-4; abundance: -; d_gene: TRBD1; CDR3aa: CASSWGQGAAYEQYF; CDR3nt: TGTGCCAGCAGCTGGGGACAGGGGGCGGCCTACGAGCAGTACTTC
j_gene: TRBJ1-2; v_gene: TRBV19; abundance: many; d_gene: -; CDR3aa: CASSIDGRVGYTF; CDR3nt: TGTGCCAGTAGTATAGATGGCAGGGTCGGCTACACCTTC
j_gene: TRBJ1-1; v_gene: TRBV6-5; abundance: -; d_gene: TRBD1; CDR3aa: CASTLDRVNTEAFF; CDR3nt: TGTGCCAGCACTTTAGACAGGGTGAACACTGAAGCTTTCTTT
j_gene: TRBJ1-2; v_gene: TRBV9; abundance: once; d_gene: -; CDR3aa: CASSVGREDNNYGYTF; CDR3nt: TGTGCCAGCAGCGTAGGCAGGGAAGACAATAACTATGGCTACACCTTC
j_gene: TRBJ1-2; v_gene: TRBV5-1; abundance: -; d_gene: TRBD1; CDR3aa: CAIFLRSVTGSFWYGYTF; CDR3nt: TGCGCCATCTTTCTTCGGTCGGTGACAGGGAGTTTTTGGTATGGCTACACCTTC
j_gene: TRBJ1-3; v_gene: TRBV6-5; abundance: -; d_gene: -; CDR3aa: CASSYSNPVTRHTIYF; CDR3nt: TGTGCCAGCAGTTACTCGAATCCCGTGACTAGGCACACCATATATTTT
j_gene: TRBJ2-7; v_gene: TRBV19; abundance: -; d_gene: -; CDR3aa: CASRQDITYEQYF; CDR3nt: TGTGCCAGTAGACAGGACATAACCTACGAGCAGTACTTC
j_gene: TRBJ1-2; v_gene: TRBV9; abundance: -; d_gene: TRBD1; CDR3aa: CASSAGGDRGRWNYGYTF; CDR3nt: TGTGCCAGCAGCGCAGGCGGGGACAGGGGGCGATGGAACTATGGCTACACCTTC
j_gene: TRBJ1-4; v_gene: TRBV18; abundance: once; d_gene: -; CDR3aa: CASSPLGGAYEKLFF; CDR3nt: TGTGCCAGCTCACCTCTGGGAGGGGCTTACGAAAAACTGTTTTTT
j_gene: TRBJ2-2; v_gene: TRBV9; abundance: -; d_gene: -; CDR3aa: CASSVGGWTGELFF; CDR3nt: TGTGCCAGCAGCGTAGGGGGCTGGACCGGGGAGCTGTTTTTT
j_gene: TRBJ1-5; v_gene: TRBV7-2; abundance: -; d_gene: -; CDR3aa: CASSLVSGSNQPQHF; CDR3nt: TGTGCCAGCAGCTTAGTGTCAGGGTCCAATCAGCCCCAGCATTTT
j_gene: TRBJ2-4; v_gene: TRBV5-3; abundance: -; d_gene: -; CDR3aa: CARSFSPPAGQQNLAFAKNIQYF; CDR3nt: TGTGCCAGAAGCTTTTCCCCGCCGGCCGGACAGCAAAACCTCGCTTTTGCCAAAAACATTCAGTACTTC
j_gene: TRBJ1-2; v_gene: TRBV5-1; abundance: -; d_gene: -; CDR3aa: CASSNQQGGYGYTF; CDR3nt: TGCGCCAGCAGCAATCAACAGGGTGGCTATGGCTACACCTTC
j_gene: TRBJ2-7; v_gene: TRBV9; abundance: -; d_gene: TRBD1; CDR3aa: CASSVQGALGDEQYF; CDR3nt: TGTGCCAGCAGCGTTCAGGGGGCGCTGGGAGACGAGCAGTACTTC